The 16 T cell receptor beta chains presented below share a single source sample, sequenced in a study of CD8 T cells in Susac syndrome. RNA in amounts of roughly 0.5 to 1 ug was reverse transcribed with random hexamers. TCRdb re-derived calls from the immunoSEQ multiplex PCR reads in MiXCR, one entry per CDR3 protein. Of 25,000 to 30,000 distinct CDR3 sequences listed, about 95% are singletons. The specimen sequenced was CD8+ T cells from PBMCs. These receptors originate from a human donor in good health.

V and J are TRBV7-2 and TRBJ1-2; unclear D gene. V was pared by 5 bases and J by 7 bases, with 20 bases between. CDR1 and CDR2 from the germline V gene are SGHTA and FQGNSA. The CDR3 runs 15 residues. In nucleotides, the CDR3 is TGTGCCAGCAGCCATAGGGAGAAAAGGGTCGGTGGCTACACCTTC. It codes for CASSHREKRVGGYTF.

The rearrangement joins TRBV5-4 to TRBJ1-2, with 7 bases identical to TRBD1. Trimming at V came to 3 bases and at J to 4 bases, leaving 3 bases not matched to a gene. The V gene's germline CDR1 is SGHNT and CDR2 YYREEE (reference sequence). CDR3 length: 13 residues. CDR3 coding DNA: TGTGCCAGCAGCTCGCAGGGGGGCTATGGCTACACCTTC. Protein product: CASSSQGGYGYTF.

V is TRBV7-9 and J is TRBJ2-7; D is uncertain. V dropped 1 base and J dropped 5 bases, with 12 bases sitting between them. The CDR3 runs 14 residues. The germline V gene has CDR1 SEHNR and CDR2 FQNEAQ (reference sequence). In nucleotides, the CDR3 is TGTGCCAGCAGCTTAGTGGATGTTTCCGACGAGCAGTACTTC. Amino acids: CASSLVDVSDEQYF.

This chain connects TRBV4-3 to TRBJ2-6; D unclear. The germline V gene encodes CDR1 LGHNA and CDR2 YSLEER. V was cut by 1 base and J by 1 base, with 5 bases left in between. The CDR3 contains 15 residues. This chain's CDR3 is CASSQAPSGANVLTF. CDR3 bases: TGCGCCAGCAGCCAAGCTCCATCTGGGGCCAACGTCCTGACTTTC.

The V and J genes are TRBV20-1 and TRBJ2-5; D assignment may be TRBD1 or TRBD2 (5 bases each). V was shortened by 5 bases and J by 6 bases, with 16 bases between the two germline ends. The length of the CDR3 is 13 residues. Per the germline V gene, CDR1 is DFQATT and CDR2 is SNEGSKA (reference sequence). DNA of the CDR3: TGCAGTGCTTCCGGGACGGAGCAAAAGACCCAGTACTTC. It translates to CSASGTEQKTQYF.

This chain connects TRBV4-2 to TRBJ2-7; 7 positions agree with TRBD1. The germline gives CDR1 LGHNA, CDR2 YNFKEQ. Trimming took 4 bases from V and 3 from J; bases not matched to a gene: 9. The CDR3 covers 15 residues. The CDR3 nucleotides read TGTGCCAGCAGCCCCTCCCAGACAGGGAACTACGAGCAGTACTTC. This sequence encodes CASSPSQTGNYEQYF.

The genes are TRBV7-8 and TRBJ2-7, with D perhaps TRBD1 (7 bases). The ends were cut back, 1 base at V and 1 base at J, with 11 bases in the middle. The CDR3 covers 15 residues. Germline V gene sequence: CDR1 SGHVS, CDR2 FQNEAQ. CDR3 in DNA: TGTGCCAGCAGCTTAGAGGGGGGACAGTCCTACGAGCAGTACTTC. This gives the protein CASSLEGGQSYEQYF.

This clonotype has only one observation. This chain connects TRBV5-6 to TRBJ2-1, with D perhaps TRBD1 or TRBD2 (5 bases each). The CDR3 has 14 residues. Trimming pared 1 base from V and 6 bases from J, leaving 11 bases between. CDR1 is SGHDT, CDR2 YYEEEE, per germline. The CDR3 is CASSLIGAVNEQFF. The CDR3 DNA is TGTGCCAGCAGCTTGATCGGGGCCGTCAATGAGCAGTTCTTC.

This clonotype was seen a single time. The rearrangement uses TRBV4-3 and TRBJ2-2, with D perhaps matching TRBD1 (6 bases). V was pared by 1 base and J by 7 bases, with 16 bases between. CDR1 and CDR2 from the germline V gene are LGHNA and YSLEER. The CDR3 sequence is 16 residues long. The CDR3 here is CASSQGTAGIVGELFF. The CDR3 bases are TGCGCCAGCAGCCAAGGGACAGCCGGAATTGTCGGGGAGCTGTTTTTT.

The sample holds a few counts of this clonotype. The V and J genes are TRBV2 and TRBJ2-1, with 9 positions matching TRBD2. The germline gives CDR1 SNHLY, CDR2 FYNNEI. The CDR3 covers 18 residues. With V trimmed by 1 base and J by 8 bases, 15 bases remained unmatched. In nucleotides, the CDR3 is TGTGCCAGCAGTGAAGGGGAGAGTGGCGGGGGGGCCGACGATGAGCAGTTCTTC. The encoded protein is CASSEGESGGGADDEQFF.

The V call is TRBV13, the J call TRBJ2-5, with D unresolved. Trimming stripped 5 bases from V and 3 bases from J, with 13 bases between. This CDR3 contains 14 residues. Germline CDR1 is PRHDT and CDR2 is FYEKMQ (reference sequence). CDR3 nucleotide sequence: TGTGCCAGCAGCGCGCATCTACCGGAAGAGACCCAGTACTTC. Amino acid sequence: CASSAHLPEETQYF.

The chain couples TRBV7-6 to TRBJ2-3; possible D gene TRBD1, 5 bases. Looked up from germline, CDR1 is SGHVS and CDR2 is FNYEAQ. V was cut by 1 base and J by 0 bases, with 8 bases left in between. The CDR3 is 15 residues long. The CDR3 region has the DNA TGTGCCAGCAGCTTAGAAGGGGCTAGCACAGATACGCAGTATTTT. Translating gives CASSLEGASTDTQYF. The entire variable domain, with the rest obtained from reference TRBV7-6 and TRBJ2-3, is as follows: GAGVSQSPRYKVTKRGQDVALRCDPISGHVSLYWYRQALGQGPEFLTYFNYEAQQDKSGLPNDRFSAERPEGSISTLTIQRTEQRDSAMYRCASSLEGASTDTQYFGPGTRLTVL.

This clonotype was recorded only once. This chain links TRBV27 with TRBJ1-1, with TRBD1 matching over 8 bases. CDR3 size: 14 residues. V dropped 8 bases and J dropped 1; count of bases not matched to a gene: 6. Germline CDR1 and CDR2: MNHEY and SMNVEV (reference sequence). The CDR3 DNA reads TGTGCCAGCTACCCCGGACAGGGGAACACTGAAGCTTTCTTT. Its protein is CASYPGQGNTEAFF.

The chain uses TRBV12-5 and TRBJ2-5; 7 nucleotides agree with TRBD2. In germline, CDR1 is LGHNT, CDR2 FRNRAP. The ends lost 7 bases at V and 5 bases at J; junction bases unmatched: 13. The CDR3 extends over 15 amino acids. The CDR3 coding sequence is TGTGCTAGTGCCCCTACACGGGGGGTCGGGGAGACCCAGTACTTC. It translates to CASAPTRGVGETQYF.

CDR3: CSLQLGSRTEAFF. Written as DNA, the CDR3 is TGCAGCCTCCAATTGGGGTCGAGAACTGAAGCTTTCTTT. The chain links TRBV29-1 to TRBJ1-1; D is uncertain. The V gene's germline CDR1 is SQVTM and CDR2 ANQGSEA. This CDR3 spans 13 amino acids. V lost 8 bases to trimming and J lost 5 bases, with 18 bases between them.

The rearrangement links TRBV4-1 to TRBJ2-3, with TRBD2 identical over 12 bases. The CDR3 runs 16 residues. Germline values: CDR1 MGHRA, CDR2 YSYEKL. J gave up 1 base and V 4 bases, and 3 bases lay outside the gene matches. In nucleotides, the CDR3 is TGCGCCAGCAGCCCTAGACTAGCGGGGGGCACAGATACGCAGTATTTT. It is translated as CASSPRLAGGTDTQYF.